This TCR beta chain was observed in a study of blood T cell repertoires in COVID-19. Across the whole study: Researchers got acute and convalescent COVID-19 samples from the United States, Italy and Spain. The cDNA or gDNA used as material had been derived from T cells, B-cell-depleted T cells, or PBMCs.

The table came from immunoSEQ multiplex PCR; TCRdb's copy has only in-frame clones and leaves some out. Of 150,000 to 200,000 clones listed, just under 80% are singletons. Trimming left V 0 bases short and J 8 bases short, with 10 bases between. The CDR3 is 13 amino acids. Germline loops: CDR1 LNHDA, CDR2 SQIVND (reference sequence). Sample: peripheral blood. The chain couples TRBV19 to TRBJ1-1; D is unclear. This receptor was taken from a woman aged 80 or older with acute or convalescent COVID-19. The DNA of the CDR3 is TGTGCCAGTAGTATAGATAGAGAGGCCGAAGCTTTCTTT. Residues: CASSIDREAEAFF.